These 6 T cell receptor beta chains came from one sample sequenced in a study of blood T cells in healthy people across ages. The second PCR ran roughly 6 to 12 cycles with a sample-barcoded 5' primer and J-beta primers. MiXCR, applied by TCRdb to the 5' RACE reads, yields one record per CDR3 protein. In the table there are 890,000 or so distinct CDR3 sequences, less than 80% of which are singletons. Sequencing used blood. Receptors originate from a man younger than 40 in good health.

The chain employs TRBV27 and TRBJ1-2, with D unclear. In germline, CDR1 is MNHEY, CDR2 SMNVEV (reference sequence). The length of the CDR3 is 15 residues. V was cut by 0 bases and J by 2 bases, with 10 bases left in between. CDR3 DNA: TGTGCCAGCAGTTTATCGCGGGCCAGAAACTATGGCTACACCTTC. As protein: CASSLSRARNYGYTF.

J is TRBJ2-1 and V is TRBV7-6; D might be TRBD1 (5 bases). The CDR3 runs 16 residues. V was trimmed by 4 bases and J by 3 bases, leaving 16 bases between them. Germline CDR1 and CDR2: SGHVS and FNYEAQ. For the CDR3, the DNA is TGTGCCAGCAGCTCACCACTAACAGGTGGCTACAATGAGCAGTTCTTC. Protein product: CASSSPLTGGYNEQFF.

The genes are TRBV12-3 or TRBV12-4 and TRBJ2-3; D may be TRBD2 (6 bases). The CDR3 is 16 residues long. V dropped 7 bases and J dropped 15 bases, with 32 bases sitting between them. The CDR3 loop reads CASTTMITGGADMQYF. DNA of the CDR3: TGTGCCAGCACCACGATGATAACCGGGGGAGCAGATATGCAATATTTT.

The chain is built from TRBV28 and TRBJ1-4; 9 bases match TRBD1. The junction had 11 bases not matched to a gene; V was cut back by 4 bases and J by 11 bases. This CDR3 comprises 15 residues. From germline, CDR1 is MDHEN and CDR2 SYDVKM. CDR3 amino acids: CASSWAGTGKMKLFF. The CDR3 DNA is TGTGCCAGCAGTTGGGCCGGGACAGGGAAGATGAAACTGTTTTTT.

The genes are TRBV12-3 or TRBV12-4 and TRBJ2-1; D possibly corresponds to TRBD1 (5 bases). Trimming shortened V by 8 bases and J by 10 bases, and 18 bases separated the two germline ends. The CDR3 covers 13 residues. This CDR3 is CASRPGQVYEQFF. In DNA form, the CDR3 reads TGTGCCAGCCGCCCAGGGCAGGTTTACGAGCAGTTCTTC.

This clonotype was counted a few times. This chain uses TRBV12-3 or TRBV12-4 with TRBJ2-5, with D possibly being TRBD2 (6 bases). Trimming removed 5 bases from V and 2 bases from J, with 12 bases in between. CDR3 size: 14 residues. This CDR3 is CASSPTGEQETQYF. The CDR3 nucleotides read TGTGCCAGCAGTCCAACGGGGGAACAAGAGACCCAGTACTTC.